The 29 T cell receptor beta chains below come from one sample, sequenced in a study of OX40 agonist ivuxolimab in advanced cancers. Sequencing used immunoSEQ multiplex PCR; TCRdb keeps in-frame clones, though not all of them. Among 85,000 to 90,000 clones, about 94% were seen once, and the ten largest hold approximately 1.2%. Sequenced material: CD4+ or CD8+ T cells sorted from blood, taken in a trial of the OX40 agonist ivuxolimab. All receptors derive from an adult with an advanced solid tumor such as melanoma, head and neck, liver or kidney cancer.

In DNA, the CDR3 is TGTGCCAGCAGCTTAGAGTTCAGGGGTAATTCACCCCTCCACTTT. This sequence encodes CASSLEFRGNSPLHF. The V and J genes are TRBV7-8 and TRBJ1-6, with D tentatively TRBD1 (6 bases). Germline V CDR1 and CDR2: SGHVS, FQNEAQ. CDR3 length: 15 residues. Trimming took 1 base from V and 6 from J, leaving 10 bases between them.

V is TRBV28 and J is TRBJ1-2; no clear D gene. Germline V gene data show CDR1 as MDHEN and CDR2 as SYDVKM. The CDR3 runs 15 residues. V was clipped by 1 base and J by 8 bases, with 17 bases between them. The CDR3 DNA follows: TGTGCCAGCAGTTTATTCGGGCAGGATGGGCGCGGCTACACCTTC. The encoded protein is CASSLFGQDGRGYTF.

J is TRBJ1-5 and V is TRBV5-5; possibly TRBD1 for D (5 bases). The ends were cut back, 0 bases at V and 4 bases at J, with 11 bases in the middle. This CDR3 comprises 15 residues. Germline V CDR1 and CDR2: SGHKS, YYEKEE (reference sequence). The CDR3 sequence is CASSLEAGPNQPQHF. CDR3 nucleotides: TGTGCCAGCAGCTTGGAGGCAGGGCCTAATCAGCCCCAGCATTTT.

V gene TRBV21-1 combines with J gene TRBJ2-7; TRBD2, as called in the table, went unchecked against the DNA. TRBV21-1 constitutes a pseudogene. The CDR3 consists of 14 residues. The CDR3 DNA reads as TGTGCCAGCAGCAAAATGCGACACGGGGACGAGCAGTACTTC. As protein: CASSKMRHGDEQYF.

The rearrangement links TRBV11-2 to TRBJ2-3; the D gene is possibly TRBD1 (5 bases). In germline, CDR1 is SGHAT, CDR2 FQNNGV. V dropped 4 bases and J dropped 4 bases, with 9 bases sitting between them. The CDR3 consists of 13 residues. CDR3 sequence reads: CASSYTGPDTQYF. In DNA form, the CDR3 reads TGTGCCAGCAGCTATACAGGACCAGATACGCAGTATTTT.

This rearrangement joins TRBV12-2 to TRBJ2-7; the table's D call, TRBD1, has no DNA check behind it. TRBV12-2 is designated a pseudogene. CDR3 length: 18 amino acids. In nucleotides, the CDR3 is TGTGCAAGTCGCTGTCTGGGGCCACAGGGAGTCTTCTCCTACGAGCAGTACTTC. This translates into CASRCLGPQGVFSYEQYF.

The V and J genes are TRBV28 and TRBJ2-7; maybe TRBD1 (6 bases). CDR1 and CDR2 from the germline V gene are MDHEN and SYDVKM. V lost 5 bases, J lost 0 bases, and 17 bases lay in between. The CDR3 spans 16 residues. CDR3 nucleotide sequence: TGTGCCAGCAGTCTCCATAGCAGGGGTTCCTCCTACGAGCAGTACTTC. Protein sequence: CASSLHSRGSSYEQYF.

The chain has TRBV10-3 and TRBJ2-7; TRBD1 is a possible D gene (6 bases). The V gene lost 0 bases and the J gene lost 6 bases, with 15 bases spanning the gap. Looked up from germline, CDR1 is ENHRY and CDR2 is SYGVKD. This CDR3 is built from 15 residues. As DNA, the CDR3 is TGTGCCATCAGTGAGTCCGCAGGGGAATTTAGCGAGCAGTACTTC. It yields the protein CAISESAGEFSEQYF.

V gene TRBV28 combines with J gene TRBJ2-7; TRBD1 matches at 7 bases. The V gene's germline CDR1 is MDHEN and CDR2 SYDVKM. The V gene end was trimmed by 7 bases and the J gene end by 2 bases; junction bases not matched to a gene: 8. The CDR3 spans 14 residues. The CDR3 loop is CASKYRDRAYEQYF. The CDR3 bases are TGTGCCAGCAAGTACCGGGACAGAGCCTACGAGCAGTACTTC.

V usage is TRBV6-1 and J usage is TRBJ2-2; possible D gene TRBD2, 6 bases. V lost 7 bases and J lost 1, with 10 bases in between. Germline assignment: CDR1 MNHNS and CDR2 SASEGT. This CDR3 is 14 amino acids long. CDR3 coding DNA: TGTGCCAGCACCTGGGGAGGGAACACCGGGGAGCTGTTTTTT. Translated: CASTWGGNTGELFF.

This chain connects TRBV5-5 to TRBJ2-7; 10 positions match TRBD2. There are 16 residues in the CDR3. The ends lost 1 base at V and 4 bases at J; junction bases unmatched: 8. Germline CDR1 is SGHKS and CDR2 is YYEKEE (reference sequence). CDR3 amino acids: CASSLKAGGPWYEQYF. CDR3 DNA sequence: TGTGCCAGCAGCTTGAAAGCGGGAGGGCCTTGGTACGAGCAGTACTTC.

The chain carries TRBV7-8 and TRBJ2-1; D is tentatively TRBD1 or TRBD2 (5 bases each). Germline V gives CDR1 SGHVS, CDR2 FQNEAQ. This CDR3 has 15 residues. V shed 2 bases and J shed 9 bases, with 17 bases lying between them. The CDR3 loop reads CASSLPPGPPPEQFF. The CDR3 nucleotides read TGTGCCAGCAGCTTACCCCCGGGACCACCTCCTGAGCAGTTCTTC.

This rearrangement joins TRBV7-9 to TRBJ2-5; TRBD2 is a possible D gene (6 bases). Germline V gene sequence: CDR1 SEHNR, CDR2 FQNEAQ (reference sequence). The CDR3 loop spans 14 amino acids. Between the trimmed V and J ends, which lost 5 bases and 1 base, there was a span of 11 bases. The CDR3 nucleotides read TGTGCCAGCAGCGGCGGGACTCCCCAAGAGACCCAGTACTTC. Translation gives CASSGGTPQETQYF.

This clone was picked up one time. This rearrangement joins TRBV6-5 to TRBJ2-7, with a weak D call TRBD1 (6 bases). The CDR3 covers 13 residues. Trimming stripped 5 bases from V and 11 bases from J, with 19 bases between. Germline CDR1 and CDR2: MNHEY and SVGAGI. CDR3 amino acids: CASSDPGTRQEYF. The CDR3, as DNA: TGTGCCAGCAGTGACCCCGGGACACGGCAAGAGTACTTC.

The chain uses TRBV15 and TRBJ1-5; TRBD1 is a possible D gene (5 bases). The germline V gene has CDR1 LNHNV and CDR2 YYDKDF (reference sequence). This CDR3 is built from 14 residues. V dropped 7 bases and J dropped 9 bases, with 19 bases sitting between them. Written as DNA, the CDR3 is TGTGCCACCACCAAGGGACCCCCGGAGGGGCCCCAGCATTTT. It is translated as CATTKGPPEGPQHF.

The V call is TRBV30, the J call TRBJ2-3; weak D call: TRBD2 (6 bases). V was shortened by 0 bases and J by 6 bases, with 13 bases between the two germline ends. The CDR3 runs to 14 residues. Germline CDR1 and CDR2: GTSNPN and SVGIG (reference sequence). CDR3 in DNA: TGTGCCTGGAGTGTACGAGGAGGGTACGATACGCAGTATTTT. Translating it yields CAWSVRGGYDTQYF.

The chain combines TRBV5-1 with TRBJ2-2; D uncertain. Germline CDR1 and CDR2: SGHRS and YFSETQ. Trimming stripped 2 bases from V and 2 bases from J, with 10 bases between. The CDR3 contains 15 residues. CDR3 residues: CASSLTVGNTGELFF. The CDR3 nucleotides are TGCGCCAGCAGCTTAACGGTAGGAAACACCGGGGAGCTGTTTTTT.

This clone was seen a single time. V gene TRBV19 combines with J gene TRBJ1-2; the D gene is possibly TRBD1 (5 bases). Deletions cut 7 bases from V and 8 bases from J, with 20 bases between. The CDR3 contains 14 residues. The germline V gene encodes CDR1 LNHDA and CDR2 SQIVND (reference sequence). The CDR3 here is CASKGTFGPGGYTF. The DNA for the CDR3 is TGTGCCAGTAAAGGGACGTTCGGCCCGGGGGGCTACACCTTC.

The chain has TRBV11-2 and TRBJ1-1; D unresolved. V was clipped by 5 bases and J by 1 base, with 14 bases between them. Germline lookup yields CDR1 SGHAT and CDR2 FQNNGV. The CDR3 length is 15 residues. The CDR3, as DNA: TGTGCCAGCAGCCATAGGCGGATGGGGAACACTGAAGCTTTCTTT. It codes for CASSHRRMGNTEAFF.

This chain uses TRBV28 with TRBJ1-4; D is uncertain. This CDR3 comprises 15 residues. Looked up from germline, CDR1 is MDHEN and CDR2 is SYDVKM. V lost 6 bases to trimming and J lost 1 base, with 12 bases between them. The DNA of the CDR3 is TGTGCCAGCAGGGACCTTGGGCAAACTAATGAAAAACTGTTTTTT. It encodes CASRDLGQTNEKLFF.

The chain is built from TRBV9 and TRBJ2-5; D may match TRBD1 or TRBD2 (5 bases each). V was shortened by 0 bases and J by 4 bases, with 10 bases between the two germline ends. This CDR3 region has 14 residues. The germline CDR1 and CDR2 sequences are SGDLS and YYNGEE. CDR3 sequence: CASSVGGSGETQYF. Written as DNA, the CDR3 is TGTGCCAGCAGCGTAGGGGGGAGTGGAGAGACCCAGTACTTC.

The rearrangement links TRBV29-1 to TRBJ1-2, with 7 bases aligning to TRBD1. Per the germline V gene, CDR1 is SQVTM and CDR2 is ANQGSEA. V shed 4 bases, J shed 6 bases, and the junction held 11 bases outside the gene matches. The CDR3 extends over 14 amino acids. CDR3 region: CSVGTGALGDGYTF. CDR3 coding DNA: TGCAGCGTTGGTACAGGGGCTTTGGGTGATGGCTACACCTTC.

The CDR3 sequence: CASSPRWVEANTGGNQPQHF. The CDR3, as DNA: TGTGCCAGCAGTCCCCGATGGGTGGAAGCCAATACTGGAGGCAATCAGCCCCAGCATTTT. V gene TRBV2 combines with J gene TRBJ1-5; D call uncertain. V lost 5 bases to trimming and J lost 2 bases, with 28 bases between them. The CDR3 contains 20 residues. From germline, CDR1 is SNHLY and CDR2 FYNNEI.

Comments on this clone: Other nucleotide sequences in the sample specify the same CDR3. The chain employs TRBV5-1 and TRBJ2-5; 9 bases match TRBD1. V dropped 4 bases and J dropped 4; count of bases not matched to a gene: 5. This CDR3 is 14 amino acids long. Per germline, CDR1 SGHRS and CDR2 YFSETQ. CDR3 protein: CASSPGQGGETQYF. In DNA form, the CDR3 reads TGCGCCAGCAGCCCGGGACAGGGAGGAGAGACCCAGTACTTC.

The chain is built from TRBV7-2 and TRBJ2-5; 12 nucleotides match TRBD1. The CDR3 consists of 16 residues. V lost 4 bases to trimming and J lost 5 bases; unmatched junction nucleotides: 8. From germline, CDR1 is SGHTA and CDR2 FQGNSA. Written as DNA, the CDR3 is TGTGCCAGCAGCTGGGGCCGGGACAGGGGGCGGGAGACCCAGTACTTC. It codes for CASSWGRDRGRETQYF.

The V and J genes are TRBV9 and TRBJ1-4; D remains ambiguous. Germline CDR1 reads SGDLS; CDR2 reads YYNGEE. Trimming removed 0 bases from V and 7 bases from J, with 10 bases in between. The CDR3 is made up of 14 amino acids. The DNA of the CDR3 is TGTGCCAGCAGCGTAGGGGAAGGTTCTGAAAAACTGTTTTTT. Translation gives CASSVGEGSEKLFF.

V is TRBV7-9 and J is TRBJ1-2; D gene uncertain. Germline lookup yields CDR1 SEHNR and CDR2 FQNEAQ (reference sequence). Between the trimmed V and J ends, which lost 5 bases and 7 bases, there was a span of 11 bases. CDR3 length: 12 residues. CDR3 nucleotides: TGTGCCAGCAGCAAGGAGGACGTTGGCTACACCTTC. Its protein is CASSKEDVGYTF. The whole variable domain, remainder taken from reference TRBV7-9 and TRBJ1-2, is DTGVSQNPRHKITKRGQNVTFRCDPISEHNRLYWYRQTLGQGPEFLTYFQNEAQLEKSRLLSDRFSAERPKGSFSTLEIQRTEQGDSAMYLCASSKEDVGYTFGSGTRLTVV.

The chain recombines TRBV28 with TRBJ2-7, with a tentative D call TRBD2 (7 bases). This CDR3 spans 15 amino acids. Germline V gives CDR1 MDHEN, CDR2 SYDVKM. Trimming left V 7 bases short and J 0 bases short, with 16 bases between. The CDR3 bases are TGTGCCAGCATTCCGGACAGCGGGGACTCCTACGAGCAGTACTTC. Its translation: CASIPDSGDSYEQYF.

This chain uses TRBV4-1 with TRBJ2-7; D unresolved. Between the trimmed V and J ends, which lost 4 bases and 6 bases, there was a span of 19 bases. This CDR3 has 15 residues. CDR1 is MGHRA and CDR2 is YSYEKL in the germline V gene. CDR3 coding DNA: TGCGCCAGCAGCCCCATACCCGTCCGGGCTGGCGAGCAGTACTTC. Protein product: CASSPIPVRAGEQYF.